These T cell receptor beta chains were read from a single sample in a study of cytomegalovirus exposure and HLA in healthy donors. Repertoires were generated with immunoSEQ multiplex PCR, while TCRdb's copy carries only in-frame clones and drops some. Of about 170,000 clones detected, 70% to 85% appear once; the ten largest clones hold 4% to 6%. Input material: PBMCs. The receptors shown here come from a man aged 18 to 29 in good health and CMV-seronegative. Each CDR3 is given with its conserved first and last residue. A D gene is named only where the DNA matches it firmly. Size values are once, few and many counts, or a class for expanded clones, and some rows have none.

J | V | D | length | size | CDR3 | DNA
TRBJ2-7 | TRBV27 | - | 14 | - | CASSLARSSYEQYF | TGTGCCAGCAGTTTGGCTCGGAGCTCCTACGAGCAGTACTTC
TRBJ2-1 | TRBV7-6 | - | 15 | many | CASSDRGGAINEQFF | TGTGCCAGCAGCGATCGTGGGGGGGCCATCAATGAGCAGTTCTTC
TRBJ1-4 | TRBV15 | - | 16 | - | CATSRERGGVAEKLFF | TGTGCCACCAGCAGAGAAAGGGGCGGTGTCGCGGAAAAACTGTTTTTT
TRBJ2-7 | TRBV11-2 | TRBD2 | 14 | - | CASSLDRGGYEQYF | TGTGCCAGCAGCTTAGATCGGGGGGGATACGAGCAGTACTTC
TRBJ2-6 | TRBV27 | - | 16 | - | CASSFLLPGGANVLTF | TGTGCCAGCAGTTTCCTCCTCCCCGGGGGGGCCAACGTCCTGACTTTC
TRBJ2-3 | TRBV5-1 | TRBD2 | 19 | - | CASSRSHPTSGRATDTQYF | TGCGCCAGCAGCCGTAGCCATCCGACTAGCGGGAGGGCCACAGATACGCAGTATTTT
TRBJ2-7 | TRBV28 | - | 14 | - | CASSFEGSGYEQYF | TGTGCCAGCAGTTTCGAGGGTTCAGGCTACGAGCAGTACTTC
TRBJ2-7 | TRBV18 | TRBD2 | 15 | - | CASSPTIAGGPEQYF | TGTGCCAGCTCACCAACAATAGCGGGAGGGCCGGAGCAGTACTTC
TRBJ2-7 | TRBV5-5 | TRBD2 | 17 | once | CASSRETPGLAVYEQYF | TGTGCCAGCAGCAGAGAGACTCCGGGACTAGCGGTGTACGAGCAGTACTTC
TRBJ2-3 | TRBV28 | - | 13 | - | CASGPGVFDTQYF | TGTGCCAGCGGGCCGGGAGTCTTTGATACGCAGTATTTT
TRBJ2-3 | TRBV5-1 | - | 14 | once | CASSPPQGRDTQYF | TGCGCCAGCAGCCCTCCGCAGGGAAGAGATACGCAGTATTTT
TRBJ2-1 | TRBV6-1 | TRBD2 | 17 | - | CASSGWTSGSMGNEQFF | TGTGCCAGCAGTGGATGGACTAGCGGGAGCATGGGCAATGAGCAGTTCTTC
TRBJ1-2 | TRBV7-9 | TRBD1 | 13 | few | CASSKTGFDGYTF | TGTGCCAGCAGCAAGACAGGGTTTGATGGCTACACCTTC
TRBJ2-5 | TRBV6-6 | - | 11 | - | CASRFKETQYF | TGTGCCAGCAGGTTCAAAGAGACCCAGTACTTC
TRBJ2-7 | TRBV5-1 | TRBD1 | 16 | - | CASSLRVTGLTYEQYF | TGCGCCAGCAGCTTGAGAGTGACAGGGCTGACCTACGAGCAGTACTTC
TRBJ2-7 | TRBV27 | TRBD1 | 13 | once | CASRDRGDYEQYF | TGTGCCAGCAGAGACAGGGGGGACTACGAGCAGTACTTC
TRBJ1-1 | TRBV2 | - | 14 | few | CASNRDSVVTEAFF | TGTGCCAGCAACAGGGATTCAGTCGTCACTGAAGCTTTCTTT
TRBJ1-4 | TRBV28 | - | 14 | once | CASSIRGSNEKLFF | TGTGCCAGCAGTATCAGGGGATCTAATGAAAAACTGTTTTTT
TRBJ2-1 | TRBV18 | TRBD2 | 15 | - | CASSLLAGATNEQFF | TGTGCCAGCTCACTACTAGCGGGAGCTACCAATGAGCAGTTCTTC
TRBJ2-3 | TRBV9 | TRBD2 | 15 | - | CASSELALREDTQYF | TGTGCCAGCAGCGAACTAGCGTTACGTGAAGATACGCAGTATTTT
TRBJ2-5 | TRBV5-4 | TRBD1 | 15 | - | CASSLNEGALGTQYF | TGTGCCAGCAGCTTGAATGAGGGGGCGCTTGGGACCCAGTACTTC
TRBJ2-4 | TRBV5-4 | - | 15 | - | CASSLAGGAKNIQYF | TGTGCCAGCAGCTTGGCCGGTGGAGCCAAAAACATTCAGTACTTC
TRBJ1-2 | TRBV5-1 | TRBD1 | 14 | - | CASSSGQVNYGYTF | TGCGCCAGCAGCTCCGGACAGGTTAACTATGGCTACACCTTC
TRBJ1-5 | TRBV6-1 | - | 15 | few | CASSEPASLRQPQHF | TGTGCCAGCAGTGAACCTGCCTCTCTGCGGCAGCCCCAGCATTTT
TRBJ2-7 | TRBV4-1 | - | 14 | - | CASSYSSQGNEQYF | TGCGCCAGCAGCTATAGCTCACAGGGAAACGAGCAGTACTTC
TRBJ2-7 | TRBV6-6 | TRBD2 | 16 | - | CANGNQYSGVWDEQYF | TGTGCCAACGGAAACCAATATAGCGGGGTATGGGACGAGCAGTACTTC
TRBJ1-1 | TRBV11-1 | TRBD1 | 15 | - | CASSFEDRKNTEAFF | TGTGCCAGCAGCTTCGAGGACAGGAAGAACACTGAAGCTTTCTTT
TRBJ1-3 | TRBV5-3 | TRBD1 | 15 | - | CARTLTGAIGNTIYF | TGTGCCAGAACCTTGACAGGGGCAATAGGTAACACCATATATTTT
TRBJ2-1 | TRBV5-1 | TRBD1 | 15 | - | CASSLGTARMDEQFF | TGCGCCAGCAGCTTAGGGACAGCTAGGATGGATGAGCAGTTCTTC
TRBJ1-6 | TRBV4-2 | - | 17 | - | CASSQTAGDLYISPLHF | TGTGCCAGCAGCCAAACGGCGGGGGACTTATACATCTCACCCCTCCACTTT
TRBJ2-2 | TRBV18 | TRBD2 | 18 | - | CASSPLFSGRRGTGELFF | TGTGCCAGCTCACCGCTATTTAGCGGGAGACGAGGGACCGGGGAGCTGTTTTTT
TRBJ2-5 | TRBV5-1 | TRBD2 | 15 | - | CASSLASSGWETQYF | TGCGCCAGCAGCTTGGCTTCTAGCGGGTGGGAGACCCAGTACTTC
TRBJ1-6 | TRBV6-1 | - | 14 | - | CASSEVRGNSPLHF | TGTGCCAGCAGTGAAGTGCGAGGGAATTCACCCCTCCACTTT
TRBJ2-3 | TRBV4-1 | TRBD2 | 18 | - | CASSTSGLAGGGTDTQYF | TGCGCCAGCAGCACCTCGGGACTAGCGGGGGGAGGCACAGATACGCAGTATTTT
TRBJ2-7 | TRBV29-1 | - | 13 | once | CSVETGISYEQYF | TGCAGCGTTGAGACGGGGATCTCCTACGAGCAGTACTTC
TRBJ1-2 | TRBV25-1 | - | 16 | - | CASSDPDKPLGYGYTF | TGTGCCAGCAGTGATCCCGATAAGCCCCTAGGCTATGGCTACACCTTC
TRBJ1-2 | TRBV6-1 | - | 15 | - | CASSERRRANYGYTF | TGTGCCAGCAGTGAAAGGCGCAGGGCCAACTATGGCTACACCTTC
TRBJ1-5 | TRBV4-2 | TRBD1 | 15 | - | CASSQKDRGSQPQHF | TGTGCCAGCAGCCAAAAGGACAGGGGCAGTCAGCCCCAGCATTTT
TRBJ2-7 | TRBV28 | - | 12 | - | CASSLDTYEQYF | TGTGCCAGCAGCTTGGACACCTACGAGCAGTACTTC
TRBJ2-2 | TRBV6-5 | - | 14 | - | CASSPLRDTGELFF | TGTGCCAGCAGTCCCTTGAGGGACACCGGGGAGCTGTTTTTT
TRBJ2-3 | TRBV9 | TRBD2 | 17 | - | CASSVVGSGGVGDTQYF | TGTGCCAGCAGCGTAGTTGGTAGCGGGGGGGTTGGAGATACGCAGTATTTT
TRBJ2-5 | TRBV9 | - | 16 | - | CASSVGGGGVQETQYF | TGTGCCAGCAGCGTAGGGGGGGGCGGTGTCCAAGAGACCCAGTACTTC
TRBJ2-1 | TRBV29-1 | - | 13 | - | CSVERLRMNEQFF | TGCAGCGTTGAACGGCTGAGGATGAATGAGCAGTTCTTC
TRBJ1-1 | TRBV6-1 | - | 14 | few | CASSEVQPSTEAFF | TGTGCCAGCAGTGAGGTACAGCCCTCGACTGAAGCTTTCTTT
TRBJ1-1 | TRBV5-1 | - | 14 | - | CASSLTGRNTEAFF | TGCGCCAGCAGCCTTACAGGGCGGAACACTGAAGCTTTCTTT
TRBJ2-5 | TRBV7-2 | TRBD2 | 15 | - | CASSLSGLGQETQYF | TGTGCCAGCAGCTTGAGTGGACTAGGGCAAGAGACCCAGTACTTC
TRBJ2-3 | TRBV4-2 | TRBD2 | 16 | - | CASSQGSGTAPDTQYF | TGTGCCAGCAGCCAAGGTAGCGGGACTGCCCCAGATACGCAGTATTTT
TRBJ1-5 | TRBV6-6 | - | 16 | - | CASSYWEPRGSQPQHF | TGTGCCAGCAGTTACTGGGAGCCTAGGGGGAGTCAGCCCCAGCATTTT
TRBJ2-1 | TRBV19 | TRBD1 | 15 | - | CASSIKGALYNEQFF | TGTGCCAGTAGTATAAAGGGGGCCTTATACAATGAGCAGTTCTTC
TRBJ1-1 | TRBV7-9 | - | 14 | - | CASSLTGLGTEAFF | TGTGCCAGCAGCCTCACAGGGTTGGGTACTGAAGCTTTCTTT
TRBJ2-3 | TRBV7-2 | - | 15 | - | CASRSTLASTDTQYF | TGTGCCAGCAGATCGACTCTCGCTAGCACAGATACGCAGTATTTT
TRBJ1-3 | TRBV9 | TRBD1 | 16 | - | CASSPDRGFSGNTIYF | TGTGCCAGCAGCCCGGACAGGGGGTTCTCTGGAAACACCATATATTTT
TRBJ1-2 | TRBV29-1 | - | 12 | - | CSVEWRRDGYTF | TGCAGCGTTGAGTGGAGGAGAGATGGCTACACCTTC
TRBJ1-2 | TRBV5-5 | TRBD1 | 15 | - | CASSQDRLFHYGYTF | TGTGCCAGCAGCCAGGACAGGTTATTTCACTATGGCTACACCTTC
TRBJ1-6 | TRBV7-9 | TRBD1 | 16 | few | CASSSGQGSSNSPLHF | TGTGCCAGCAGCTCTGGACAGGGAAGTTCGAATTCACCCCTCCACTTT
TRBJ1-2 | TRBV27 | TRBD1 | 14 | - | CATRLGGSIYGYTF | TGTGCCACACGCTTAGGGGGCTCTATCTATGGCTACACCTTC
TRBJ2-2 | TRBV19 | - | 17 | - | CASSILRMTGDLGELFF | TGTGCCAGTAGTATTCTTAGGATGACAGGAGATCTAGGGGAGCTGTTTTTT
TRBJ2-7 | TRBV6-1 | - | 12 | once | CASSEPDYEQYF | TGTGCCAGCAGTGAGCCGGACTACGAGCAGTACTTC
TRBJ2-7 | TRBV19 | - | 16 | - | CASSTQLAANTYEQYF | TGTGCCAGTAGTACCCAACTAGCAGCGAACACCTACGAGCAGTACTTC
TRBJ2-5 | TRBV5-1 | TRBD2 | 17 | once | CASSLANLAGGFETQYF | TGCGCCAGCAGCTTGGCCAATCTAGCGGGGGGATTTGAGACCCAGTACTTC